These T cell receptor beta chains were read from a single sample in a study of blood T cell repertoires in COVID-19. Sequencing used immunoSEQ multiplex PCR; TCRdb keeps in-frame clones, though not all of them. This sample has around 300,000 clones, with roughly 87% found just once. The material sequenced was peripheral blood. Receptors were obtained from a man in his fifties with active or convalescent COVID-19. Each CDR3 is given with its conserved first and last residue. The D gene is left open where the match is weak. The size field is filled for only some rows; it gives once, few, many or a size class.

CDR3aa	CDR3nt	v_gene	abundance	j_gene	d_gene
CASSVRNINPEADTQYF	TGTGCCAGCAGTGTACGTAATATAAATCCGGAGGCAGATACGCAGTATTTT	TRBV27	.	TRBJ2-3	.
CASSLNSEQYF	TGCGCCAGCAGCTTGAACAGTGAGCAGTACTTC	TRBV5-1	.	TRBJ2-7	.
CSVGGQGNQPQHF	TGCAGCGTTGGGGGACAGGGGAATCAGCCCCAGCATTTT	TRBV29-1	.	TRBJ1-5	TRBD1
CSATADSIYTF	TGCAGTGCTACCGCTGACAGCATCTACACCTTC	TRBV20-1	once	TRBJ1-2	.
CASSPRTGGFNGYTF	TGTGCCAGTAGTCCCCGGACAGGGGGCTTCAATGGCTACACCTTC	TRBV19	.	TRBJ1-2	TRBD1
CASSLSLGTAYNEQFF	TGCGCCAGCAGCCTGTCTTTGGGGACAGCATACAATGAGCAGTTCTTC	TRBV5-1	.	TRBJ2-1	TRBD1
CATRPGQGGTDTQYF	TGTGCCACCCGACCGGGACAGGGGGGCACAGATACGCAGTATTTT	TRBV10-3	once	TRBJ2-3	TRBD1
CASSMSRGRDQPQHF	TGTGCCAGTAGTATGTCTAGGGGGCGAGATCAGCCCCAGCATTTT	TRBV19	.	TRBJ1-5	TRBD1
CASSYWTGGHSEQYF	TGTGCCAGCAGTTATTGGACAGGGGGACATTCCGAGCAGTACTTC	TRBV6-5	.	TRBJ2-7	TRBD1
CASSFSPFPGREASGANVLTF	TGCGCCAGCAGCTTCTCGCCCTTCCCCGGCAGGGAGGCCTCTGGGGCCAACGTCCTGACTTTC	TRBV5-1	.	TRBJ2-6	.
CASSILAGPYEQYF	TGTGCCAGTAGTATACTAGCGGGCCCCTACGAGCAGTACTTC	TRBV19	.	TRBJ2-7	TRBD2
CATHRGYDTGELFF	TGTGCCACCCACAGGGGGTATGACACCGGGGAGCTGTTTTTT	TRBV27	.	TRBJ2-2	TRBD1
CASSSGQGYYNEQFF	TGTGCCAGCAGCTCGGGACAGGGATACTACAATGAGCAGTTCTTC	TRBV11-3	.	TRBJ2-1	TRBD1
CATSTLTSGYYEQYF	TGTGCCACCAGCACTCTGACTAGCGGATACTACGAGCAGTACTTC	TRBV15	.	TRBJ2-7	TRBD2
CASSLTPRTEAFF	TGTGCCAGCAGCTTAACCCCCCGGACTGAAGCTTTCTTT	TRBV7-3	.	TRBJ1-1	.
CASSSDRGLNEKLFF	TGTGCCAGCAGTTCGGACAGGGGCCTTAATGAAAAACTGTTTTTT	TRBV28	.	TRBJ1-4	TRBD1
CASSTSGTGLDTEAFF	TGTGCCAGCAGCACATCCGGGACAGGGTTAGACACTGAAGCTTTCTTT	TRBV9	.	TRBJ1-1	TRBD1
CAAGGGHTQYF	TGTGCGGCAGGGGGTGGCCATACGCAGTATTTT	TRBV3-1/TRBV3-2	.	TRBJ2-3	TRBD1
CASAPRMTGATTDTQYF	TGTGCCAGCGCCCCCAGAATGACAGGGGCCACCACAGATACGCAGTATTTT	TRBV18	.	TRBJ2-3	TRBD1
CASSPSGTGGRPDHDEPQHF	TGCGCCAGCAGCCCTTCCGGGACAGGGGGCCGCCCCGACCATGATGAGCCCCAGCATTTT	TRBV4-3	.	TRBJ1-5	TRBD1
CASSPTGFTYEQYF	TGTGCCAGCAGTCCAACGGGATTCACGTACGAGCAGTACTTC	TRBV6-5	.	TRBJ2-7	.
CASSSWGTGGEQYF	TGTGCCAGCAGCTCGTGGGGGACAGGAGGGGAGCAGTACTTC	TRBV5-6	few	TRBJ2-7	TRBD1
CASSVQQGPPTTNEKLFF	TGTGCCAGCAGCGTTCAACAGGGTCCCCCCACAACTAATGAAAAACTGTTTTTT	TRBV9	.	TRBJ1-4	.
CASSDSGNYGYTF	TGTGCCAGCAGTGACTCGGGGAATTATGGCTACACCTTC	TRBV2	.	TRBJ1-2	.
CASSSTFVDTQYF	TGTGCCAGCAGCTCGACATTTGTGGATACGCAGTATTTT	TRBV5-6	.	TRBJ2-3	.
CASSSGTQETQYF	TGTGCCAGCAGCTCCGGGACTCAGGAGACCCAGTACTTC	TRBV5-6	.	TRBJ2-5	.
CASSTLLREGRNEQYF	TGTGCCAGTAGTACCCTTTTGCGGGAGGGCAGAAACGAGCAGTACTTC	TRBV19	few	TRBJ2-7	TRBD2
CASSPGYSNQPQHF	TGCGCCAGCAGCCCCGGGTATAGCAATCAGCCCCAGCATTTT	TRBV5-1	.	TRBJ1-5	.
CASSQGLNEQFF	TGCGCCAGCAGCCAAGGGCTCAATGAGCAGTTCTTC	TRBV4-3	.	TRBJ2-1	.
CASSLRLAGAGELFF	TGTGCCAGCAGCTTAAGACTAGCGGGAGCCGGGGAGCTGTTTTTT	TRBV7-9	.	TRBJ2-2	TRBD2
CASSIRGLAGPSSYNEQFF	TGTGCCAGTAGTATTAGGGGACTAGCGGGCCCCAGCTCCTACAATGAGCAGTTCTTC	TRBV19	once	TRBJ2-1	TRBD2
CASSTGFGGNQPQHF	TGTGCCAGCAGTACAGGGTTTGGGGGCAATCAGCCCCAGCATTTT	TRBV6-5	.	TRBJ1-5	.
CASSLAGPTEAFF	TGTGCCAGCAGCTTGGCAGGTCCCACTGAAGCTTTCTTT	TRBV7-3	.	TRBJ1-1	.
CATSRVSVGGRATNEKLFF	TGTGCCACCAGCAGAGTCTCTGTCGGGGGTCGGGCAACTAATGAAAAACTGTTTTTT	TRBV15	.	TRBJ1-4	.
CASSDGTALSPLHF	TGTGCCAGCAGCGATGGGACAGCGCTTTCACCCCTCCACTTT	TRBV7-8	.	TRBJ1-6	TRBD1
CASSLRQAGGNSPLHF	TGTGCCAGCAGCTTAAGGCAGGCCGGGGGTAATTCACCCCTCCACTTT	TRBV7-2	.	TRBJ1-6	.
CASSLETGVLSGNTIYF	TGCGCCAGCAGCTTGGAAACAGGAGTGCTCTCTGGAAACACCATATATTTT	TRBV5-1	.	TRBJ1-3	.
CSVGGYEQFF	TGCAGCGTCGGGGGGTATGAGCAGTTCTTC	TRBV29-1	once	TRBJ2-1	TRBD2
CASSSTGGQETQYF	TGCGCCAGCAGCTCGACAGGGGGTCAAGAGACCCAGTACTTC	TRBV5-1	.	TRBJ2-5	TRBD1
CASSVDSQQHLYNEQFF	TGCGCCAGCAGCGTGGACTCACAACAGCATTTATACAATGAGCAGTTCTTC	TRBV5-1	once	TRBJ2-1	.
CASSLFGVSADTQYF	TGTGCCAGCAGCCTCTTCGGGGTTAGTGCAGATACGCAGTATTTT	TRBV3-1/TRBV3-2	.	TRBJ2-3	.
CASSLDGDYGYTF	TGCGCCAGCAGTTTGGACGGAGACTATGGCTACACCTTC	TRBV5-1	.	TRBJ1-2	.
CASSLWGDRGLNTIYF	TGTGCCAGCAGCTTGTGGGGGGACCGCGGACTAAACACCATATATTTT	TRBV5-6	.	TRBJ1-3	.
CASSPLAGQGAPTGELFF	TGTGCCAGCTCACCACTAGCGGGACAGGGGGCGCCCACCGGGGAGCTGTTTTTT	TRBV18	.	TRBJ2-2	TRBD1
CASSLAQTSYEQFF	TGTGCCAGCAGCTTGGCCCAAACTAGTTACGAGCAGTTCTTC	TRBV11-3	.	TRBJ2-1	.
CASSELDRPSDGYTF	TGTGCCAGCTCCGAGCTCGACAGACCCTCTGATGGCTACACCTTC	TRBV18	once	TRBJ1-2	.
CASNTRDRGHYGYTF	TGTGCCAGCAATACCCGGGACAGGGGTCACTATGGCTACACCTTC	TRBV6-6	few	TRBJ1-2	TRBD1
CASSLGGGFQQPQHF	TGTGCCAGCAGTCTAGGTGGAGGGTTTCAACAGCCCCAGCATTTT	TRBV28	.	TRBJ1-5	.
CASSLNLRAGGIYEQYF	TGCGCCAGCAGCTTGAATCTCCGGGCAGGGGGCATTTACGAGCAGTACTTC	TRBV5-1	.	TRBJ2-7	TRBD1
CASRFDTIYQPQHF	TGTGCCAGCAGATTTGACACAATTTATCAGCCCCAGCATTTT	TRBV2	.	TRBJ1-5	.
CASSEYRTGPYNEQFF	TGTGCCAGCAGTGAATATCGGACAGGGCCCTACAATGAGCAGTTCTTC	TRBV25-1	.	TRBJ2-1	TRBD1